What follows describes a single TCR beta chain. Its specificity is not known. This specimen comes from a study of cytomegalovirus exposure and HLA in healthy donors. On the study more broadly: In terms of ancestry, the Caucasian-associated cluster contained about 81% of the roughly 360 genotyped donors.

Donors sampled were nominally healthy, though unrecorded immune exposures were likely. Study outcomes and limitations: As a later analysis showed, a missense DCLRE1C variant was linked to trimming of TCR beta V- and J-genes. A later analysis reportedly found that, within productive TCRs, an Asian-associated ancestry cluster had fewer N-insertions than the mean observed across the approximately 700 donors.

Germline V lookup: CDR1 SGDLS, CDR2 YYNGEE. The CDR3 runs 16 residues. Trimming cost V 0 bases and J 0 bases; bases outside gene matches: 2. Primers for the PCR totalled 60 Vbeta and 13 Jbeta. Data came from immunoSEQ multiplex PCR; TCRdb stores just in-frame clones and leaves some out. This table has around 180,000 clones, around 84% appearing once. This sequence originates from a girl aged 2-10 years in good health and CMV-seropositive. This chain links TRBV9 with TRBJ2-1; TRBD1 matches 8 bases. The specimen sequenced was PBMCs. The CDR3 coding sequence is TGTGCCAGCAGCGTAGTCGGGACAGGCTCCTACAATGAGCAGTTCTTC. It specifies CASSVVGTGSYNEQFF.